These T cell receptor beta chains were read from a single sample in a study of T cells after posttransplantation cyclophosphamide. Assay: immunoSEQ multiplex PCR; the TCRdb copy retains only in-frame clones and omits some. The sample shows roughly 8,000 clones, none of them appearing just once. Material: PBMCs, obtained after allogeneic stem cell transplant with posttransplant cyclophosphamide. These receptor sequences come from a male patient younger than 35 who received an allogeneic stem cell transplant from an unrelated donor, was CMV-positive, and had acute and chronic GVHD. Some T cells may be graft donor cells. The CDR3 runs from the conserved cysteine through the conserved F or W. D genes are given only for firm matches. Size is omitted from some rows. Given values are once, few, many or a class for expanded clones.

j_call,d_call,v_call,clone_size,cdr3_aa,cdr3_nt
TRBJ1-2,TRBD1,TRBV14,many,CASSQDITGGGYTF,TGTGCCAGCAGCCAAGATATAACAGGGGGAGGCTACACCTTC
TRBJ2-5,NA,TRBV4-2,many,CASSQDNSEETQYF,TGTGCCAGCAGCCAAGATAACAGTGAAGAGACCCAGTACTTC
TRBJ1-6,NA,TRBV18,many,CASSLQGSNSPLHF,TGTGCCAGCTCACTGCAGGGGTCTAATTCACCCCTCCACTTT
TRBJ2-5,TRBD2,TRBV4-1,many,CASSQVPAGQETQYF,TGCGCCAGCAGCCAAGTACCAGCGGGGCAAGAGACCCAGTACTTC
TRBJ1-2,TRBD1,TRBV6-6,many,CASSTTGGINYGYTF,TGTGCCAGCAGTACCACAGGGGGCATAAACTATGGCTACACCTTC
TRBJ1-5,TRBD1,TRBV4-1,medium-sized,CASSQEGQGHQPQHF,TGCGCCAGCAGCCAAGAAGGACAGGGTCATCAGCCCCAGCATTTT
TRBJ2-1,TRBD2,TRBV27,many,CASSLSSGGADEQFF,TGTGCCAGCAGTTTATCCAGCGGGGGGGCCGATGAGCAGTTCTTC
TRBJ2-6,TRBD1,TRBV25-1,many,CASRQTGVGGANVLTF,TGTGCCAGCAGACAGACAGGGGTCGGTGGGGCCAACGTCCTGACTTTC
TRBJ1-1,NA,TRBV27,many,CASSFRGSEAFF,TGTGCCAGCAGTTTTCGGGGGTCTGAAGCTTTCTTT
TRBJ2-5,NA,TRBV29-1,few,CSVDPSQETQYF,TGCAGCGTTGATCCCAGCCAAGAGACCCAGTACTTC
TRBJ2-2,NA,TRBV5-6,many,CASSDGPGDTGELFF,TGTGCCAGCAGCGACGGCCCAGGGGACACCGGGGAGCTGTTTTTT
TRBJ2-6,TRBD1,TRBV5-4,many,CASSLPSPGTGSSGANVLTF,TGTGCCAGCAGCTTGCCCTCTCCCGGGACAGGGAGCTCTGGGGCCAACGTCCTGACTTTC
TRBJ1-4,TRBD1,TRBV30,many,CAWSRLQGARGGEKLFF,TGTGCCTGGAGTCGCTTGCAGGGGGCACGGGGTGGGGAAAAACTGTTTTTT
TRBJ2-1,TRBD1,TRBV6-5,many,CASSFLGGEQFF,TGTGCCAGCAGTTTTTTAGGGGGCGAGCAGTTCTTC
TRBJ2-7,NA,TRBV15,few,CATSRDPAGSYEQYF,TGTGCCACCAGCAGAGATCCGGCAGGGTCCTACGAGCAGTACTTC
TRBJ1-3,TRBD1,TRBV5-6,many,CASSGTDRGSGNTIYF,TGTGCCAGCAGCGGAACGGACAGGGGCTCTGGAAACACCATATATTTT
TRBJ1-5,TRBD1,TRBV19,many,CASSTRTGAINSNQPQHF,TGTGCCAGTAGTACCAGGACAGGGGCGATCAATAGCAATCAGCCCCAGCATTTT
TRBJ1-5,NA,TRBV7-2,many,CASSPKAGVGYQPQHF,TGTGCCAGCAGCCCCAAGGCAGGGGTCGGCTATCAGCCCCAGCATTTT
TRBJ2-7,NA,TRBV5-1,many,CASSLDEYEQYF,TGCGCCAGCAGCTTGGACGAGTACGAGCAGTACTTC
TRBJ2-7,NA,TRBV29-1,many,CSVGQGRRDEQYF,TGCAGCGTCGGCCAGGGGCGCAGGGACGAGCAGTACTTC
TRBJ1-1,TRBD1,TRBV2,many,CASSGQGGGEAFF,TGTGCCAGCAGTGGACAGGGGGGAGGTGAAGCTTTCTTT
TRBJ1-2,TRBD1,TRBV5-1,many,CASSRGQPFYGYTF,TGCGCCAGCAGCCGGGGACAGCCCTTCTATGGCTACACCTTC
TRBJ1-3,TRBD1,TRBV10-3,medium-sized,CATRTGGRGVSGNTIYF,TGTGCCACTCGGACAGGGGGCAGGGGGGTCTCTGGAAACACCATATATTTT
TRBJ1-2,NA,TRBV6-5,many,CASSYFLGAYYGYTF,TGTGCCAGCAGTTACTTCTTGGGGGCTTACTATGGCTACACCTTC
TRBJ2-1,TRBD1,TRBV7-8,many,CASSHRQGLTYNEQFF,TGTGCCAGCAGCCATCGACAGGGGCTGACCTACAATGAGCAGTTCTTC
TRBJ1-6,TRBD1,TRBV2,many,CASSNTQGTSPLHF,TGTGCCAGCAGTAATACACAGGGGACTTCACCCCTCCACTTT
TRBJ1-6,TRBD1,TRBV12-5,many,CASGSTGQGLNNSPLHF,TGTGCTAGTGGTTCGACGGGACAGGGACTAAATAATTCACCCCTCCACTTT
TRBJ2-5,NA,TRBV28,many,CASSFAGNQKETQYF,TGTGCCAGCAGTTTCGCGGGGAACCAAAAAGAGACCCAGTACTTC
TRBJ2-2,TRBD1,TRBV5-1,many,CASSPSGTGPNTGELFF,TGCGCCAGCAGCCCCTCCGGGACAGGACCGAACACCGGGGAGCTGTTTTTT
TRBJ2-1,TRBD2,TRBV7-3,medium-sized,CASSSGTRGNEQFF,TGTGCCAGCAGCTCCGGGACTAGGGGGAATGAGCAGTTCTTC
TRBJ2-1,NA,TRBV4-2,many,CASSHLSDSNNEQFF,TGTGCCAGCAGCCATCTCTCGGACAGCAACAATGAGCAGTTCTTC
TRBJ2-1,NA,TRBV5-1,many,CASSLQGVRYNEQFF,TGCGCCAGCAGCTTACAGGGAGTGCGCTACAATGAGCAGTTCTTC
TRBJ2-3,NA,TRBV10-3,many,CAVTRPGPTGVEDTQYF,TGTGCCGTAACCCGTCCAGGCCCAACAGGAGTTGAAGATACGCAGTATTTT
TRBJ2-3,NA,TRBV11-2,many,CASSPPRGLTDTQYF,TGTGCCAGCAGCCCCCCCCGCGGTTTGACAGATACGCAGTATTTT
TRBJ2-3,NA,TRBV5-1,many,CASSLVGTSTDTQYF,TGCGCCAGCAGCTTGGTGGGGACAAGCACAGATACGCAGTATTTT
TRBJ2-1,NA,TRBV5-8,many,CASSLQGRSYNEQFF,TGTGCCAGCAGCTTGCAGGGCCGCTCCTACAATGAGCAGTTCTTC
TRBJ2-1,NA,TRBV7-6,many,CASSLVGAAYNEQFF,TGTGCCAGCAGCTTAGTAGGGGCAGCTTACAATGAGCAGTTCTTC
TRBJ1-4,NA,TRBV4-1,many,CASSHTYNEKLFF,TGCGCCAGCAGCCACACCTATAATGAAAAACTGTTTTTT
TRBJ1-2,NA,TRBV2,many,CASSERQGGFGYTF,TGTGCCAGCAGTGAACGTCAGGGAGGATTTGGCTACACCTTC
TRBJ1-1,NA,TRBV5-6,many,CASSLAGEAFF,TGTGCCAGCAGCTTGGCCGGTGAAGCTTTCTTT
TRBJ2-7,TRBD2,TRBV27,NA,CASSLRTSGYEQYF,TGTGCCAGCAGTTTACGGACTAGCGGCTACGAGCAGTACTTC
TRBJ1-2,NA,TRBV5-4,many,CASSLDNRVTYGYTF,TGTGCCAGCAGCTTGGATAACAGGGTTACCTATGGCTACACCTTC
TRBJ2-1,NA,TRBV5-6,many,CASSGTLAWHEQFF,TGTGCCAGCAGCGGGACACTAGCGTGGCATGAGCAGTTCTTC
TRBJ2-5,NA,TRBV5-6,medium-sized,CASSLGEAQYF,TGTGCCAGCAGCTTGGGGGAGGCCCAGTACTTC
TRBJ2-3,TRBD2,TRBV10-2,many,CASSGTSGGADDTQYF,TGCGCCAGCAGTGGGACTAGCGGGGGGGCCGACGATACGCAGTATTTT
TRBJ2-3,NA,TRBV2,many,CASSGTAGLPPTDTQYF,TGTGCCAGCAGTGGGACGGCAGGACTCCCCCCCACAGATACGCAGTATTTT
TRBJ1-2,NA,TRBV6-6,many,CASSSLDMLGYTF,TGTGCCAGCAGCTCACTTGACATGCTCGGCTACACCTTC
TRBJ2-3,TRBD2,TRBV10-3,many,CAISEPLAGGPKQYF,TGTGCCATCAGTGAACCCCTAGCGGGGGGACCAAAGCAGTATTTT
TRBJ2-7,TRBD2,TRBV30,NA,CAWSVKTSYYEQYF,TGTGCCTGGAGTGTAAAGACTAGCTACTACGAGCAGTACTTC
TRBJ1-2,NA,TRBV10-3,many,CAISESDKARNYGYTF,TGTGCCATCAGTGAGTCTGACAAGGCGAGAAACTATGGCTACACCTTC
TRBJ1-3,TRBD1,TRBV7-8,many,CASTLGDSPGNTIYF,TGTGCCAGCACCCTAGGGGACAGCCCTGGAAACACCATATATTTT
TRBJ2-7,NA,TRBV30,many,CAWSPERAGEQYF,TGTGCCTGGAGTCCCGAACGGGCGGGGGAGCAGTACTTC
TRBJ2-2,NA,TRBV5-1,many,CASSQTGRSSNTGELFF,TGCGCCAGCAGCCAGACAGGTAGATCTTCGAACACCGGGGAGCTGTTTTTT
TRBJ2-3,TRBD2,TRBV7-2,many,CASSSGLAADTQYF,TGTGCCAGCAGTTCGGGACTAGCGGCAGATACGCAGTATTTT